This T cell receptor beta chain came from a study of T cells in narcolepsy. Across the study: Patients with NT1 or NT2 and healthy control donors were enrolled.

Germline V lookup: CDR1 SGHDN, CDR2 FVKESK. The CDR3 totals 14 residues. V shed 4 bases and J shed 8 bases, with 15 bases lying between them. Worth noting for this clone: As yet, its antigen is unknown.

Study-wide results and caveats: Some memory CD4+ repertoires had no autoreactive clone sequences. Healthy controls reportedly lacked the autoreactive clonotypes serially found in patients' blood. Comparing one patient's CSF and blood CD4+ clonotypes highlighted HCRT- and TRIB2-specific autoreactive clonotypes.

Profiling relied on immunoSEQ multiplex PCR, and the TCRdb table lists in-frame clones only, not all of them. This table has 25,000 to 30,000 clones, about 90% appearing once. The sequenced sample consisted of memory (CD45RA-) CD4+ T cells from blood. The chain couples TRBV14 to TRBJ2-1; weak D call: TRBD2 (5 bases). The sequence was collected from a human donor in good health. The CDR3: CASSPRTGWHEQFF. In nucleotides, the CDR3 is TGTGCCAGCAGCCCACGAACGGGATGGCATGAGCAGTTCTTC. Combining the CDR3 with reference TRBV14 and TRBJ2-1 gives the whole variable domain EAGVTQFPSHSVIEKGQTVTLRCDPISGHDNLYWYRRVMGKEIKFLLHFVKESKQDESGMPNNRFLAERTGGTYSTLKVQPAELEDSGVYFCASSPRTGWHEQFFGPGTRLTVL.